A selection of T cell receptor beta chains follows, all from one sample in a study of T cells after yellow fever vaccination. MiXCR, applied by TCRdb to the 5' RACE reads, yields one record per CDR3 protein. The sample consists of 450,000 to 550,000 distinct CDR3 sequences, roughly 21% of them appearing once. The material sequenced was PBMCs, taken 15 days after the yellow fever booster vaccination. These receptor sequences come from a man younger than 40 who received the YFV17D yellow fever vaccine. Each CDR3 is given without its conserved first and last residue. Fields, in order: V gene, CDR3 protein.

TRBV11-2,ASSLVGGLATQETQY
TRBV10-3,AISESRDRDAYT
TRBV5-6,ASSEGLAGSMNEQF
TRBV21-1,ASSSRSQYNEQF
TRBV10-3,ATAHPNTGPTPYEQY
TRBV20-1,SARYLGTSDTQY
TRBV5-1,ASSLVAGEGEKLF
TRBV6-4,ASRGYSNQPQH
TRBV20-1,STAGVEQF
TRBV24-1,ATSDSILHATQY
TRBV19,ASSRARANTGELF
TRBV29-1,SSGIARETQY
TRBV7-9,ASNPPRGNTGELF